What follows are 32 T cell receptor beta chains derived from one specimen sequenced in a study of radiation and T cells in renal cell carcinoma. Profiling relied on immunoSEQ multiplex PCR, and the TCRdb table lists in-frame clones only, not all of them. This sample carries about 150,000 clones, about 88% of them seen once, and the ten largest clones take 3.5% to 5%. Time point defined: baseline pretreatment blood. Treatment: 15 Gy SBRT to primary tumor, nephrectomy 4 weeks later. The sample here was blood, taken from a patient whose treatment included radiotherapy and nephrectomy. The receptors were gathered from a woman between 65 and 79 years old with renal cell carcinoma.

The chain carries TRBV9 and TRBJ1-3; D unclear. The CDR3 spans 15 residues. Trimming took 0 bases from V and 4 from J, leaving 11 bases between them. CDR1 and CDR2 (germline): SGDLS, YYNGEE. CDR3 residues: CASSVGDGIGNTIYF. The CDR3, as DNA: TGTGCCAGCAGCGTAGGCGACGGCATAGGAAACACCATATATTTT.

The rearrangement joins TRBV6-5 to TRBJ1-5, with D possibly matching TRBD1 (5 bases). V gave up 6 bases and J gave up 6 bases, with 12 bases separating them. The CDR3 is made up of 13 amino acids. Germline CDR1 MNHEY, CDR2 SVGAGI. This CDR3 is CASRRTTGQPQHF. Written as DNA, the CDR3 is TGTGCCAGCAGACGGACAACGGGTCAGCCCCAGCATTTT.

This clone came up once. V gene TRBV7-9 combines with J gene TRBJ2-5, with D perhaps being TRBD1 or TRBD2 (5 bases each). The CDR3 runs 13 residues. Germline values: CDR1 SEHNR, CDR2 FQNEAQ (reference sequence). Trimming removed 4 bases from V and 1 base from J, with 7 bases in between. CDR3 coding DNA: TGTGCCAGCAGCTGGGGGTCCCAAGAGACCCAGTACTTC. It yields the protein CASSWGSQETQYF.

The chain combines TRBV7-2 with TRBJ2-7; D is unresolved. This CDR3 spans 13 amino acids. Germline CDR1 and CDR2: SGHTA and FQGNSA. V shed 0 bases and J shed 3 bases, with 6 bases lying between them. The CDR3 protein is CASSLAGIYEQYF. Here the CDR3 DNA reads TGTGCCAGCAGCTTAGCAGGGATCTACGAGCAGTACTTC.

V is TRBV27 and J is TRBJ2-7; TRBD1 matches 9 bases. Germline CDR1 reads MNHEY; CDR2 reads SMNVEV (reference sequence). The CDR3 spans 15 residues. The junction had 6 bases not matched to a gene; V was cut back by 6 bases and J by 0 bases. This CDR3 reads CASSFRDRVSYEQYF. CDR3 sequence (DNA): TGTGCCAGCAGCTTCCGGGACAGGGTCTCCTACGAGCAGTACTTC.

V gene TRBV11-2 combines with J gene TRBJ2-3; 10 bases align to TRBD1. The CDR3 runs to 15 residues. The trim removed 6 bases at V and 2 bases at J, leaving 5 bases unmatched. The V gene's germline CDR1 is SGHAT and CDR2 FQNNGV. CDR3 nucleotide sequence: TGTGCCAGCAGTGTAGACAGGGGGCACACAGATACGCAGTATTTT. It yields the protein CASSVDRGHTDTQYF.

The table lists this clone with a count of one. The chain employs TRBV21-1 and TRBJ1-1. TRBV21-1 is described as a pseudogene. The length of the CDR3 is 18 residues. CDR3 nucleotides: TGTGCCAGCACCCCTCCCACGGACGTTACCTTAATGAACACTGAAGCTTTCTTT. As protein: CASTPPTDVTLMNTEAFF.

The chain is built from TRBV9 and TRBJ2-7, with TRBD2 identical over 7 bases. CDR1 and CDR2 (germline): SGDLS, YYNGEE. CDR3 length: 13 residues. Unmatched junction bases numbered 6, after V lost 4 bases and J lost 5 bases. The CDR3 bases are TGTGCCAGCAGCCGCCGGGGGAGGGACGAGCAGTACTTC. Amino acid sequence: CASSRRGRDEQYF. Looking up the rest from reference TRBV9 and TRBJ2-7 gives the full variable domain: DSGVTQTPKHLITATGQRVTLRCSPRSGDLSVYWYQQSLDQGLQFLIQYYNGEERAKGNILERFSAQQFPDLHSELNLSSLELGDSALYFCASSRRGRDEQYFGPGTRLTVT.

The rearrangement links TRBV7-2 to TRBJ2-1; possibly TRBD1 for D (5 bases). Trimming shortened V by 5 bases and J by 0 bases, and 11 bases separated the two germline ends. The CDR3 sequence is 15 residues long. CDR1 and CDR2 from the germline V gene are SGHTA and FQGNSA. The CDR3 loop reads CASSPGQGSYNEQFF. In nucleotides, the CDR3 is TGTGCCAGCAGCCCCGGGCAGGGCTCCTACAATGAGCAGTTCTTC.

This rearrangement joins TRBV4-3 to TRBJ1-2; TRBD1 agrees at 8 bases. The V and J ends lost 4 bases and 9 bases, in that order; junction bases with no gene match: 10. This CDR3 comprises 14 residues. Germline V gene sequence: CDR1 LGHNA, CDR2 YSLEER. The CDR3 sequence: CASSRQTGASRYTF. CDR3 in DNA: TGCGCCAGCAGCCGCCAGACAGGGGCCAGTCGCTACACCTTC.

About this clone itself: The sample contains more than one DNA sequence encoding this CDR3. The chain joins TRBV5-1 to TRBJ1-2; 8 nucleotides agree with TRBD1. Trimming cost V 4 bases and J 5 bases; bases outside gene matches: 4. This CDR3 region has 13 residues. CDR1 and CDR2 from the germline V gene are SGHRS and YFSETQ. CDR3 residues: CASSPQGDYGYTF. The CDR3 DNA is TGCGCCAGCAGCCCACAGGGGGATTATGGCTACACCTTC.

This clone was counted a single time. V and J are TRBV14 and TRBJ2-7; TRBD2 agrees at 7 bases. The CDR3 runs 14 residues. Losses at the gene ends were 5 bases for V and 3 bases for J; bases not matched to a gene: 7. Germline lookup yields CDR1 SGHDN and CDR2 FVKESK. CDR3 loop: CASSALADNYEQYF. The CDR3 bases are TGTGCCAGCAGCGCCCTAGCGGACAACTACGAGCAGTACTTC.

The rearrangement links TRBV30 to TRBJ2-2; 7 bases align to TRBD2. The ends lost 3 bases at V and 7 bases at J; junction bases unmatched: 8. CDR3 length: 14 amino acids. Germline V lookup: CDR1 GTSNPN, CDR2 SVGIG (reference sequence). CDR3: CAWRSGGGGGELFF. The CDR3 DNA reads as TGTGCCTGGAGAAGTGGCGGGGGAGGCGGGGAGCTGTTTTTT. Filled out from reference TRBV30 and TRBJ2-2, the complete variable domain reads SQTIHQWPATLVQPVGSPLSLECTVEGTSNPNLYWYRQAAGRGLQLLFYSVGIGQISSEVPQNLSASRPQDRQFILSSKKLLLSDSGFYLCAWRSGGGGGELFFGEGSRLTVL.

The chain couples TRBV19 to TRBJ1-3; D is unresolved. The CDR3 loop spans 13 amino acids. V gave up 6 bases and J gave up 4 bases, with 10 bases separating them. Germline lookup yields CDR1 LNHDA and CDR2 SQIVND (reference sequence). The CDR3: CASRTVFGNTIYF. The CDR3 DNA follows: TGTGCCAGTAGGACGGTCTTCGGAAACACCATATATTTT.

The chain has TRBV18 and TRBJ1-2; TRBD1 agrees at 9 bases. V was clipped by 2 bases and J by 5 bases; unmatched bases: 3. Germline CDR1 KGHSH, CDR2 LQKENI. This CDR3 spans 14 amino acids. The CDR3 nucleotides read TGTGCCAGCTCACCAGAGGACAGGGGATATGGCTACACCTTC. Protein product: CASSPEDRGYGYTF.

The CDR3 loop is CASSEFSGDSGANVLTF. The CDR3 region has the DNA TGTGCCAGCAGTGAATTTAGTGGAGACTCTGGGGCCAACGTCCTGACTTTC. The rearrangement joins TRBV6-1 to TRBJ2-6, with unresolved D. The V end lost 2 bases, the J end lost 0 bases, and 11 bases lay between the germline ends. The CDR3 length is 17 residues. CDR1 is MNHNS and CDR2 is SASEGT in the germline V gene.

The sample holds one count of this clone. The chain uses TRBV4-3 and TRBJ2-5; D unclear. The ends were cut back, 0 bases at V and 3 bases at J, with 11 bases in the middle. Per the germline V gene, CDR1 is LGHNA and CDR2 is YSLEER. CDR3 length: 15 residues. CDR3 bases: TGCGCCAGCAGCCAAGATTTGAATGATAAAGAGACCCAGTACTTC. This encodes CASSQDLNDKETQYF.

The chain combines TRBV7-6 with TRBJ1-2; D perhaps matches TRBD1 (6 bases). Trimming took off 0 bases at V and 1 base at J, with 12 bases between the two ends. The length of the CDR3 is 16 residues. CDR1 is SGHVS and CDR2 is FNYEAQ in the germline V gene. The chain's CDR3 is CASSLARQASNYGYTF. The DNA for the CDR3 is TGTGCCAGCAGCTTAGCCCGACAGGCAAGTAACTATGGCTACACCTTC.

This clone has just one count. The chain is built from TRBV9 and TRBJ2-3; D remains unclear. This CDR3 is built from 13 residues. From germline, CDR1 is SGDLS and CDR2 YYNGEE. The germline V and J ends were trimmed by 1 base and 5 bases, with 8 bases remaining between them. The CDR3 region has the DNA TGTGCCAGCAGCGTAATCGAAGAAGATACGCAGTATTTT. Its protein product is CASSVIEEDTQYF.

This clone was seen just once. This sequence joins TRBV4-3 and TRBJ2-1; 7 nucleotides match TRBD2. The CDR3 spans 15 residues. The germline V gene has CDR1 LGHNA and CDR2 YSLEER. With V trimmed by 5 bases and J by 9 bases, 13 bases remained unmatched. The CDR3: CASSFSSGAPSEQFF. The CDR3 DNA reads as TGCGCCAGCAGCTTTTCTAGCGGAGCCCCCAGTGAGCAGTTCTTC.

The rearrangement uses TRBV7-9 and TRBJ1-5, with a tentative D call TRBD1 (6 bases). CDR1 is SEHNR and CDR2 is FQNEAQ in the germline V gene (reference sequence). V shed 4 bases and J shed 6 bases, with 7 bases lying between them. The CDR3 length is 12 residues. As DNA, the CDR3 is TGTGCCAGCAGCTCAGGGGTTCAGCCCCAGCATTTT. Encoded protein: CASSSGVQPQHF.

CDR3 residues: CASSPLPGGSDTQYF. The CDR3 region has the DNA TGTGCCAGCAGTCCACTCCCAGGGGGCTCAGATACGCAGTATTTT. The gene calls are TRBV9 and TRBJ2-3; 8 nucleotides match TRBD1. V was pared by 5 bases and J by 4 bases, with 9 bases of the junction left unmatched. CDR1 and CDR2 (germline): SGDLS, YYNGEE. The CDR3 contains 15 residues.

The genes are TRBV2 and TRBJ1-1, with 10 bases identical to TRBD1. Losses at the gene ends were 1 base for V and 1 base for J; bases not matched to a gene: 0. CDR3 length: 15 amino acids. Germline loops: CDR1 SNHLY, CDR2 FYNNEI. In DNA, the CDR3 is TGTGCCAGCAGTGAAGGACAGGGGGCGAACACTGAAGCTTTCTTT. Amino acids: CASSEGQGANTEAFF.

The CDR3 loop is CASSGDVYEKLFF. In nucleotides, the CDR3 is TGTGCCAGCAGTGGTGACGTATATGAAAAACTGTTTTTT. The J gene is TRBJ1-4, the V gene TRBV25-1; the D is unclear. CDR3 size: 13 residues. V lost 4 bases, J lost 6 bases, and 9 bases lay in between. Germline loops: CDR1 MGHDK, CDR2 SYGVNS.

The chain recombines TRBV19 with TRBJ2-7; 8 positions match TRBD2. Germline V lookup: CDR1 LNHDA, CDR2 SQIVND (reference sequence). This CDR3 contains 15 residues. The ends lost 8 bases at V and 6 bases at J; junction bases unmatched: 15. In DNA form, the CDR3 reads TGTGCCAGTCGGGGGGGGAAAGGAGGTCTTGGCGAGCAGTACTTC. Amino acid sequence: CASRGGKGGLGEQYF.

The chain combines TRBV5-1 with TRBJ2-7; 8 nucleotides match TRBD2. With 3 bases clipped from V and 1 base from J, the junction kept 6 bases outside the gene matches. This CDR3 contains 15 residues. CDR1 and CDR2 (germline): SGHRS, YFSETQ. The CDR3 loop reads CASSSGTRASYEQYF. CDR3 nucleotides: TGCGCCAGCAGCTCCGGGACTAGGGCATCCTACGAGCAGTACTTC.

The chain employs TRBV30 and TRBJ1-6; the D gene is possibly TRBD1 (6 bases). V was pared by 6 bases and J by 7 bases, with 16 bases between. CDR3 length equals 14 residues. From germline, CDR1 is GTSNPN and CDR2 SVGIG (reference sequence). The CDR3: CACLTGSTNSPLHF. The CDR3 coding sequence is TGTGCCTGCCTAACAGGGAGTACGAATTCACCCCTCCACTTT.

The chain links TRBV4-1 to TRBJ2-5; TRBD2 aligns across 8 bases. The germline V gene encodes CDR1 MGHRA and CDR2 YSYEKL. Germline trimming cut 1 base from V and 1 base from J; bases unmatched to any gene: 5. The CDR3 sequence is 16 residues long. The CDR3 DNA follows: TGCGCCAGCAGCCAAGTCGGGGGGGGTATCCAAGAGACCCAGTACTTC. This codes for CASSQVGGGIQETQYF.

The chain couples TRBV5-4 to TRBJ2-2, with TRBD2 identical over 11 bases. CDR3 size: 17 residues. From germline, CDR1 is SGHNT and CDR2 YYREEE (reference sequence). V shed 2 bases, J shed 4 bases, and the junction held 7 bases outside the gene matches. In nucleotides, the CDR3 is TGTGCCAGCAGCTTACCTAGCGGGGGGCCGGGCACCGGGGAGCTGTTTTTT. Translation: CASSLPSGGPGTGELFF.

The chain recombines TRBV29-1 with TRBJ1-1, with D tentatively TRBD1 (6 bases). The CDR3 sequence is 13 residues long. Germline V gene sequence: CDR1 SQVTM, CDR2 ANQGSEA. Between the trimmed V and J ends, which lost 6 bases and 4 bases, there was a span of 15 bases. CDR3 region: CSVKGQPRTEAFF. CDR3 coding DNA: TGCAGCGTCAAAGGACAGCCACGCACTGAAGCTTTCTTT.

This clone was observed a few times. The CDR3 loop reads CASSYTENNSPLHF. The CDR3 DNA sequence: TGTGCCAGCAGTTATACAGAGAATAATTCACCCCTCCACTTT. This chain joins TRBV6-6 and TRBJ1-6, with unresolved D. Trimming shortened V by 3 bases and J by 5 bases, and 8 bases separated the two germline ends. The CDR3 consists of 14 residues. Germline V gene data show CDR1 as MNHNY and CDR2 as SVGAGI (reference sequence).

CDR3 nucleotide sequence: TGCGCCAGCAGCGCTACGGTTGGAGCGGCTTTTAGCACAGATACGCAGTATTTT. It specifies CASSATVGAAFSTDTQYF. The V and J genes are TRBV5-1 and TRBJ2-3; the D gene is possibly TRBD2 (5 bases). The V and J ends lost 4 bases and 0 bases respectively, with 21 bases between them. The CDR3 consists of 18 residues. Germline values: CDR1 SGHRS, CDR2 YFSETQ.